This T cell receptor beta chain is drawn from a study of T cell changes during pregnancy in multiple sclerosis. The method was immunoSEQ multiplex PCR; TCRdb's version includes in-frame clones alone and lacks a portion of them. This sample has tens of thousands of clones, with 92% found just once. The CDR3 is 16 residues long. Germline V CDR1 and CDR2: SGHDT, YYEEEE. Trimming removed 4 bases from V and 8 bases from J, with 24 bases in between. This specimen was peripheral blood, taken before pregnancy. The sequence came from a female donor with multiple sclerosis, enrolled in a pregnancy study. This chain joins TRBV5-6 and TRBJ1-2; possible D gene TRBD1, 6 bases. The CDR3 sequence: CASSPETQGEEEGYTF. CDR3 nucleotide sequence: TGTGCCAGCAGCCCAGAAACACAGGGAGAGGAGGAAGGCTACACCTTC. Based on the CDR3 plus reference TRBV5-6 and TRBJ1-2, the full variable domain is DAGVTQSPTHLIKTRGQQVTLRCSPKSGHDTVSWYQQALGQGPQFIFQYYEEEERQRGNFPDRFSGHQFPNYSSELNVNALLLGDSALYLCASSPETQGEEEGYTFGSGTRLTVV.